The sequence of this T cell receptor beta chain was determined in a study of beta chain features in type 1 diabetes. Concerning this clone: Its antigen is not known.

Germline V gene data show CDR1 as MNHNS and CDR2 as SASEGT. The CDR3 extends over 14 amino acids. V was shortened by 6 bases and J by 4 bases, with 15 bases between the two germline ends. Overall study findings and caveats: Patients' naive, central memory and regulatory TCRB repertoires appeared more alike than those of healthy donors. The study notes PCR might favor shorter templates equally in patients and controls.

Since all of the isolated RNA was reverse transcribed, expressed TCRB transcripts were what got sequenced. When averaged, stem cell-like memory T cell samples yielded around 1 million reads. The method was immunoSEQ multiplex PCR; TCRdb's version includes in-frame clones alone and lacks a portion of them. The table lists approximately 15,000 clones, around 59% of them singletons. Sorting that relied on CD45RO/CCR7/CD25/CD127/CD95/CD27 yielded CD4+ naive, central memory, regulatory and stem cell-like memory cells. This sequence was found in a woman aged 18-29 years in good health. This chain links TRBV6-1 with TRBJ1-1; D is unclear. The sample consisted of stem cell memory CD4+ T cells from blood. The CDR3, as DNA: TGTGCCAGCAGCGCTACTCCGGCGGGCACTGAAGCTTTCTTT. As protein: CASSATPAGTEAFF.